The 30 T cell receptor beta chains below all came from one sample that was sequenced in a study of identical twins' blood T cells. TCRdb itself ran the 5' RACE reads through MiXCR, one entry per CDR3 protein. The sample comprises 400,000 or so distinct CDR3 sequences, over 25% of which are singletons, and 6.1% rests with the top ten. The specimen sequenced was PBMCs. Source of these receptors: a woman aged 18 to 50 in good health.

This clonotype was recorded many times. The rearrangement links TRBV12-3 or TRBV12-4 to TRBJ2-2, with no clear D. The CDR3 is 12 amino acids. The germline V and J ends were trimmed by 5 bases and 7 bases, with 8 bases remaining between them. The CDR3: CASSPRRGELFF. DNA for the CDR3: TGTGCCAGCAGTCCTAGGCGCGGGGAGCTGTTTTTT.

Only a few counts were recorded for this clonotype. V gene TRBV24-1 combines with J gene TRBJ2-5; TRBD2 is a possible D gene (6 bases). The CDR3 is 15 amino acids. Germline V CDR1 and CDR2: KGHDR, SFDVKD. V was shortened by 2 bases and J by 5 bases, with 14 bases between the two germline ends. For the CDR3, the DNA is TGTGCCACCAGTGATTCAAGGGAGGATAGGGAGACCCAGTACTTC. This encodes CATSDSREDRETQYF.

This clonotype came up many times. The V and J genes are TRBV6-6 and TRBJ1-1, with unresolved D. The CDR3 has 13 amino acids. V dropped 2 bases and J dropped 4 bases, with 8 bases sitting between them. CDR1 is MNHNY and CDR2 is SVGAGI in the germline V gene (reference sequence). This CDR3 is CASSYLGSTEAFF. CDR3 DNA: TGTGCCAGCAGTTACCTTGGAAGCACTGAAGCTTTCTTT.

This clonotype was picked up a small number of times. The chain employs TRBV19 and TRBJ1-1; D remains unclear. CDR1 LNHDA and CDR2 SQIVND come from the germline V gene (reference sequence). This CDR3 contains 16 residues. Trimming took off 6 bases at V and 1 base at J, with 18 bases between the two ends. The CDR3 DNA reads TGTGCCAGTAGCAACATGCGGGGTTCCAAGAACACTGAAGCTTTCTTT. Protein sequence: CASSNMRGSKNTEAFF.

The J gene is TRBJ2-3, the V gene TRBV29-1, with TRBD2 matching 7 bases. J gave up 3 bases and V 3 bases, and 3 bases lay outside the gene matches. The CDR3 sequence is 13 residues long. The germline CDR1 and CDR2 sequences are SQVTM and ANQGSEA. In nucleotides, the CDR3 is TGCAGCGTTGACACTAGCGTTACAGATACGCAGTATTTT. It codes for CSVDTSVTDTQYF.

V usage is TRBV3-1 and J usage is TRBJ1-1; D gene uncertain. Germline CDR1 and CDR2: LGHDT and YNNKEL (reference sequence). The CDR3 contains 15 residues. V was cut by 2 bases and J by 1 base, with 11 bases left in between. The DNA of the CDR3 is TGTGCCAGCAGCCAAACACCCCCAGGGAACACTGAAGCTTTCTTT. It translates to CASSQTPPGNTEAFF.

This chain links TRBV7-9 with TRBJ2-1, with a weak D call TRBD2 (5 bases). Trimming shortened V by 1 base and J by 3 bases, and 13 bases separated the two germline ends. Per the germline V gene, CDR1 is SEHNR and CDR2 is FQNEAQ (reference sequence). The CDR3 consists of 16 residues. CDR3 in amino acids: CASSLVSSVNYNEQFF. CDR3 nucleotide sequence: TGTGCCAGCAGCTTAGTGAGTAGCGTCAACTACAATGAGCAGTTCTTC.

This clonotype was picked up a small number of times. The rearrangement uses TRBV29-1 and TRBJ1-1; maybe TRBD1 (6 bases). Looked up from germline, CDR1 is SQVTM and CDR2 is ANQGSEA. Trimming stripped 2 bases from V and 4 bases from J, with 11 bases between. There are 13 residues in the CDR3. The CDR3 bases are TGCAGCGTTGAATGGGGGGGCTTCACTGAAGCTTTCTTT. Protein product: CSVEWGGFTEAFF. The whole variable domain, filled in from reference TRBV29-1 and TRBJ1-1, reads SAVISQKPSRDICQRGTSLTIQCQVDSQVTMMFWYRQQPGQSLTLIATANQGSEATYESGFVIDKFPISRPNLTFSTLTVSNMSPEDSSIYLCSVEWGGFTEAFFGQGTRLTVV.

The rearrangement links TRBV27 to TRBJ1-1; D is perhaps TRBD1 (6 bases). The CDR3 runs 14 residues. Germline CDR1 is MNHEY and CDR2 is SMNVEV (reference sequence). Trimming removed 4 bases from V and 2 bases from J, with 11 bases in between. The chain's CDR3 is CASSSLGTNTEAFF. The CDR3 DNA is TGTGCCAGCAGTTCGCTCGGGACAAACACTGAAGCTTTCTTT.

This clonotype was counted only a few times. The rearrangement links TRBV20-1 to TRBJ1-4; D ambiguous. V was cut by 6 bases and J by 6 bases, with 14 bases left in between. The CDR3 has 13 amino acids. CDR1 and CDR2 from the germline V gene are DFQATT and SNEGSKA (reference sequence). CDR3 sequence: CSAASGSDEKLFF. The CDR3 coding sequence is TGCAGTGCCGCCTCCGGGAGTGATGAAAAACTGTTTTTT.

The CDR3 protein is CASSRDTSSNYEQYF. The CDR3 DNA sequence: TGCGCCAGCAGCCGGGACACTTCATCAAACTACGAGCAGTACTTC. The chain joins TRBV5-1 to TRBJ2-7; tentatively, D is TRBD1 (6 bases). Germline V gene data show CDR1 as SGHRS and CDR2 as YFSETQ. Trimming stripped 4 bases from V and 3 bases from J, with 17 bases between. The CDR3 covers 15 residues.

The chain has TRBV11-2 and TRBJ1-1, with 7 bases identical to TRBD1. After removal of 5 bases from V and 3 bases from J, the junction contained 18 bases not matched to a gene. The CDR3 spans 18 residues. Per the germline V gene, CDR1 is SGHAT and CDR2 is FQNNGV. DNA of the CDR3: TGTGCCAGCAGCGTGGGCTTCCGCCGACAGGGTAGGGACACTGAAGCTTTCTTT. This translates into CASSVGFRRQGRDTEAFF. Full variable domain (remainder filled in from reference TRBV11-2 and TRBJ1-1): EAGVAQSPRYKIIEKRQSVAFWCNPISGHATLYWYQQILGQGPKLLIQFQNNGVVDDSQLPKDRFSAERLKGVDSTLKIQPAKLEDSAVYLCASSVGFRRQGRDTEAFFGQGTRLTVV.

There are a few counts of this clonotype. Relative to the germline gene, one junction end is altered; a read error may explain this. This sequence joins TRBV10-3 and TRBJ1-4; a weak D match, TRBD1 (6 bases). The CDR3 is made up of 14 amino acids. Germline-derived CDR1 and CDR2 are ENHRY and SYGVKD. For the CDR3, the DNA is TGTGCCAGCAGTACCGGGGGCGCGGGAGAAAAACTGTTTTTT. The encoded protein is CASSTGGAGEKLFF.

There are a few counts of this clonotype. Just one base apart from a much larger clone, this may be a read error. The gene calls are TRBV12-3 or TRBV12-4 and TRBJ2-3; D is unresolved. The CDR3 runs 13 residues. The CDR3 here is CACSLRHTDTQYF. The CDR3 bases are TGTGCCTGCAGTTTACGCCACACAGATACGCAGTATTTT.

Comment on this clonotype: One base away lies a much larger clone, so this may be a sequencing read error. This CDR3 is CVSNGRNTEAFF. In nucleotides, the CDR3 is TGTGTCAGCAACGGTCGGAACACTGAAGCTTTCTTT. The gene calls are TRBV6-1 and TRBJ1-1, with D hard to call. Germline CDR1 reads MNHNS; CDR2 reads SASEGT. The CDR3 runs to 12 residues.

This clonotype was found many times. V and J are TRBV11-2 and TRBJ2-7; D is ambiguous. The CDR3 has 14 amino acids. V lost 3 bases, J lost 0 bases, and 9 bases lay in between. Germline CDR1 reads SGHAT; CDR2 reads FQNNGV. DNA of the CDR3: TGTGCCAGCAGCTTGCTATCAAGCTCCTACGAGCAGTACTTC. Encoded protein: CASSLLSSSYEQYF.

This clonotype was observed a handful of times. V gene TRBV24-1 combines with J gene TRBJ2-1, with no clear D. The CDR3 sequence is 12 residues long. Trimming took off 5 bases at V and 9 bases at J, with 10 bases between the two ends. Germline-derived CDR1 and CDR2 are KGHDR and SFDVKD. The CDR3 reads CATSGVYGEQFF. CDR3 sequence (DNA): TGTGCCACCAGTGGGGTCTACGGTGAGCAGTTCTTC.

The chain has TRBV5-1 and TRBJ1-5; 9 bases are a match to TRBD1. Germline CDR1 reads SGHRS; CDR2 reads YFSETQ. J lost 7 bases, V lost 4 bases, and 6 bases had no gene match. The length of the CDR3 is 14 residues. The CDR3 here is CASSQGQGNQPQHF. The CDR3 DNA reads TGCGCCAGCAGCCAGGGACAGGGTAACCAGCCCCAGCATTTT.

This clonotype was seen a single time. The chain recombines TRBV6-1 with TRBJ1-3; D perhaps matches TRBD1 (5 bases). The CDR3 totals 18 residues. The V gene lost 6 bases and the J gene lost 4 bases, with 25 bases spanning the gap. CDR1 and CDR2 (germline): MNHNS, SASEGT. CDR3: CASRPWGVMITTGNTIYF. The CDR3 nucleotides are TGTGCCAGCAGGCCTTGGGGGGTGATGATAACGACGGGAAACACCATATATTTT.

The chain carries TRBV21-1 and TRBJ1-5. TRBV21-1 counts as a pseudogene. This CDR3 has 20 amino acids. The CDR3 reads CASSKSGGRGNIFGNQPQHF. The CDR3 nucleotides read TGTGCCAGCAGCAAATCCGGGGGGAGGGGGAATATTTTTGGCAATCAGCCCCAGCATTTT.

Of note for this clonotype: One junction end disagrees with the germline gene, perhaps due to a read error. The J gene is TRBJ1-5, the V gene TRBV20-1, with a weak D call TRBD1 (6 bases). The germline V gene encodes CDR1 DFQATT and CDR2 SNEGSKA (reference sequence). This CDR3 is 14 amino acids long. The CDR3 is CGARGILANQPQHF. DNA for the CDR3: TGCGGTGCTAGGGGGATTTTAGCAAATCAGCCCCAGCATTTT.

This clonotype was observed a handful of times. The chain carries TRBV14 and TRBJ2-5, with a possible D match to TRBD1 (5 bases). The germline gives CDR1 SGHDN, CDR2 FVKESK. Trimming removed 3 bases at V and 2 bases at J, with 7 bases between. The length of the CDR3 is 13 residues. The CDR3 DNA follows: TGTGCCAGCAGCCATGGGGCACAAGAGACCCAGTACTTC. Translation gives CASSHGAQETQYF.

Remarks on this clonotype: A junction end diverges from the germline sequence, so it may reflect a read error. This chain links TRBV29-1 with TRBJ1-2, with 7 positions matching TRBD1. The CDR3 is 14 residues long. Germline CDR1 is SQVTM and CDR2 is ANQGSEA. The CDR3 reads CSARPGTENYCYTF. The DNA for the CDR3 is TGCAGCGCTCGACCTGGGACAGAGAACTATTGCTACACCTTC.

The rearrangement uses TRBV7-9 and TRBJ1-1; 9 bases fit TRBD1. V gave up 11 bases and J gave up 8 bases; unmatched junction bases: 12. The CDR3 has 13 amino acids. Germline V CDR1 and CDR2: SEHNR, FQNEAQ (reference sequence). DNA for the CDR3: TGTGCCTTCAGCCAAACCGGGACAGGGGAAGCTTTCTTT. Its protein product is CAFSQTGTGEAFF.

This chain connects TRBV10-3 to TRBJ1-1, with D possibly TRBD1 on 6 matching bases. This CDR3 region has 16 residues. From germline, CDR1 is ENHRY and CDR2 SYGVKD. V was cut by 4 bases and J by 2 bases, with 17 bases left in between. In nucleotides, the CDR3 is TGTGCCATCAGTGGGACAGAGTTCGTTCCAAACACTGAAGCTTTCTTT. Translating it yields CAISGTEFVPNTEAFF.

Only a few counts were recorded for this clonotype. Since no conserved phenylalanine or tryptophan closes the CDR3, a read error is the likely cause. V and J are TRBV14 and TRBJ2-1, with 11 bases aligning to TRBD2. Per germline, CDR1 SGHDN and CDR2 FVKESK. Trimming at V came to 7 bases and at J to 1 base, leaving 6 bases not matched to a gene. The CDR3 runs 16 residues. CDR3 loop: CASTQTSGTSYNEQFL. Written as DNA, the CDR3 is TGTGCCAGCACCCAGACTAGCGGGACTTCCTACAATGAGCAGTTCTTG.

This chain joins TRBV2 and TRBJ2-1; possible D gene TRBD2, 6 bases. The V gene's germline CDR1 is SNHLY and CDR2 FYNNEI. V was trimmed by 1 base and J by 4 bases, leaving 14 bases between them. This CDR3 comprises 16 residues. The CDR3 DNA reads as TGTGCCAGCAGTGAAGGGAGGGGAACACCTTACAATGAGCAGTTCTTC. It translates to CASSEGRGTPYNEQFF.

This rearrangement joins TRBV6-1 to TRBJ1-1; unclear D gene. V was shortened by 2 bases and J by 3 bases, with 10 bases between the two germline ends. This CDR3 has 14 amino acids. The germline gives CDR1 MNHNS, CDR2 SASEGT. CDR3: CASSESGGDTEAFF. DNA for the CDR3: TGTGCCAGCAGTGAAAGCGGTGGGGACACTGAAGCTTTCTTT.

This clonotype was seen many times. The chain joins TRBV20-1 to TRBJ1-6; TRBD1 agrees at 9 bases. The CDR3 length is 15 residues. The V segment lost 6 bases and the J segment 6 bases; nucleotides outside the gene matches: 9. Germline V gene lookup returns CDR1 DFQATT and CDR2 SNEGSKA (reference sequence). As DNA, the CDR3 is TGCAGTGCCAAAACCGGGACAGGGTTTAATTCACCCCTCCACTTT. It encodes CSAKTGTGFNSPLHF.

This clonotype came up a few times. This chain links TRBV14 with TRBJ1-1; 9 bases map to TRBD1. This CDR3 is 15 amino acids long. Trimming removed 3 bases from V and 5 bases from J; junction bases left unmatched: 7. Germline assignment: CDR1 SGHDN and CDR2 FVKESK. Here the CDR3 DNA reads TGTGCCAGCAGCCATAGGACAGGGGATAGTACTGAAGCTTTCTTT. This sequence encodes CASSHRTGDSTEAFF.